This T cell receptor (beta chain) was sequenced for a study of regulatory T cells in long-lasting Graves disease. Relying on iRepertoire HTBI primers and Arm-PCR of CDR3 regions, the team built TCR beta libraries. TCRdb reanalysed the multiplex PCR reads using MiXCR and keeps one entry per CDR3 protein. The sample lists more than 350,000 distinct CDR3 sequences, more than 12% seen once, with roughly 17% in the top ten. About this clonotype itself: One junction end disagrees with the germline gene, perhaps due to a read error.

Indicated time point: newly diagnosed GD, antithyroid drugs for less than 3 months. Making the TCR library involved RNA that had been extracted from PBMCs. CDR3 length equals 15 residues. Germline V gives CDR1 SGHAT, CDR2 FQDESV (reference sequence). These records were also assigned to another study, of T cells in Graves' hyperthyroidism and ophthalmopathy.

The rearrangement uses TRBV11-1 and TRBJ1-4; TRBD1 matches 10 bases. Sequencing was performed on peripheral blood mononuclear cells (PBMCs), taken at new diagnosis, from a patient treated with antithyroid drugs. This TCR derives from a woman aged 25-40 years with Graves disease. The CDR3, as DNA: TGTGCCAGCAGGAGGACAGGGGGGAATAATGGAAAACTGTTTTTT. Encoded protein: CASRRTGGNNGKLFF.